This T cell receptor beta chain was profiled in a study of T cells during gluten challenge in celiac disease (dated by TCRdb to about 2017). Context from the whole study: Paired single-cell TCR sequencing was done for 7 or 8 challenge participants who showed a significant increase in HLA-DQ:gluten tetramer-binding T cells. Blood was collected at baseline, day 6 and day 14 of the challenge, and duodenal biopsies at baseline and day 14. Single-cell libraries were sequenced paired-end 250 bp and bulk libraries paired-end 300 bp on the Illumina MiSeq.

Based on its abundance in the sample, this clonotype is large (0.1 to 1%). It has no much larger one-base neighbor in the sample; base qualities were not kept. The library was made by single-cell sequencing. The data were produced on an Illumina MiSeq. Three nested PCRs with multiplexed primers covering all TRA and TRB V genes were used to amplify paired single-cell TCR-alpha and TCR-beta sequences. Processing in the source paper ran as follows. Reads were preprocessed with selected pRESTO steps, and V, D, J genes and CDR3 junctions were assigned with IMGT/HighV-QUEST. Single cells were kept only if valid singletons with at most three chains, each supported by 100 or more reads. A clonotype was defined by identical paired TCR-alpha/beta nucleotide sequences, and sharing across patients of only 0.2% to 0.25% pointed to negligible cross-contamination. In samples containing more than 20 cells, repertoire diversity was estimated using a Shannon index corrected for undersampling. TCRdb cleaned the public reads at Q25 with fastp, built clones with MiXCR and kept in-frame beta chains. Rows merge per CDR3 protein into single entries with the most common DNA and genes. The V and J calls reflect TCRdb's pipeline rather than the authors' work. In this sample the table shows over a hundred distinct CDR3 sequences, 35% to 55% of which occur a single time. Of the sample, roughly 60% is held by the ten largest clones.

V is pared back by 2 bases and J by 4 bases, with 13 bases lying between the germline termini. Reading the germline V gene gives CDR1 SGHTA and CDR2 FQGNSA. The CDR3 sequence holds 15 residues, the cysteine and phenylalanine included. Only the CDR3 region is kept as DNA, spanning 45 bases read in frame from base 1. Study-wide conclusions, independent of this receptor: Across the 7 patients, about 12-45% of single-cell TCR-alpha/beta clonotypes seen at the latest time point had also been present at baseline, compared with roughly 52-55% in the bulk data. Clonal expansion rose on day 6, as shown by reduced sample-corrected Shannon diversity of circulating gluten-specific T cells. The circulating gluten-specific T cells hit their peak on day 6, and the day-6 repertoire seemed to be made up largely of expanded preexisting memory clonotypes.

A 14-day oral dietary gluten challenge was undertaken by treated celiac disease patients on a gluten-free diet so that recall of gluten-specific T cells could be studied. For lamina propria, live cells were gated as tetramer-binding CD3+ CD8- CD4+ T cells, with CD11c, CD14, CD15, CD19 and CD56 cells excluded. An Aria II cell sorter was used to sort cells as single cells, and also in bulk when tetramer-positive cells were relatively plentiful. From each challenged patient, roughly eight duodenal biopsies were obtained at baseline and on day 14. To produce cryopreserved lamina propria cell suspensions, biopsies were stripped of epithelium with EDTA, digested with collagenase, homogenized and filtered. Before tetramer-binding CD4+ T cells were sorted, thawed cells were stained with a pool of PE-conjugated HLA-DQ:gluten tetramers presenting immunodominant gluten epitopes.

The sequenced sample was gluten-specific CD4+ T cells sorted from the duodenum using tetramers, obtained at baseline or on day 14 of gluten challenge (not recorded which). The rearranged segments are TRBV7-2 and TRBJ2-3; the D region possibly corresponds to TRBD2 (6 bases align). This clonotype was obtained from a male donor with celiac disease. The DNA sequence follows: TGTGCCAGCAGCTTAAGGGCGGGATCGGCAGATACGCAGTATTTT. This yields the protein CASSLRAGSADTQYF. Joined to the reference TRBV7-2 and TRBJ2-3 proteins, this CDR3 gives the full variable domain: GAGVSQSPSNKVTEKGKDVELRCDPISGHTALYWYRQSLGQGLEFLIYFQGNSAPDKSGLPSDRFSAERTGGSVSTLTIQRTQQEDSAVYLCASSLRAGSADTQYFGPGTRLTVL.